Here is one T cell receptor beta chain with its context. The record originates from a study of shared clonotypes between healthy human individuals. The CDR3 is 18 amino acids. CDR1 is SGHAT and CDR2 is FQNNGV in the germline V gene. The V end was cut by 1 base, the J end by 0 bases, with 19 bases between. Profiled with immunoSEQ multiplex PCR; TCRdb holds only in-frame clones, not every one. The repertoire holds around 1.6 million clones, with nearly 99% as singletons. The sequence was obtained from a man aged 30 to 39 in good health. Sequences were obtained from naive CD4+ T cells sorted from blood. The subset was: CD45RA+ positively selected. This chain uses TRBV11-2 with TRBJ2-7; no definite D call. CDR3 nucleotide sequence: TGTGCCAGCAGCTTAGGCCTTTCGAGACGTGGGTACTCCTACGAGCAGTACTTC. It is translated as CASSLGLSRRGYSYEQYF.